One sample yielded the 29 T cell receptor beta chains listed below, sequenced in a study of response to subunit inactivated influenza vaccine. TCRdb fed the RT-PCR reads into MiXCR, producing one record per CDR3 protein. The data show about 780,000 distinct CDR3 sequences, with approximately 18% seen just once and about 11% held by the top ten. Source: PBMCs from blood, taken around 5 days after vaccination. These receptors all come from a man aged 50 to 59 who received an inactivated influenza vaccine.

This sequence joins TRBV12-3 or TRBV12-4 and TRBJ2-3, with D unclear. V gave up 2 bases and J gave up 0 bases, with 9 bases separating them. CDR3 length: 15 amino acids. CDR3 nucleotides: TGTGCCAGCAGTTTAACGGGCCTGAGCACAGATACGCAGTATTTT. Residues: CASSLTGLSTDTQYF.

A note on this clonotype: A much bigger clone sits one base away, suggesting this may be a read error. The V and J genes are TRBV20-1 and TRBJ1-2; TRBD1 aligns across 8 bases. CDR1 and CDR2 (germline): DFQATT, SNEGSKA (reference sequence). The junction had 10 bases not matched to a gene; V was cut back by 0 bases and J by 1 base. This CDR3 region has 17 residues. The CDR3, as DNA: TGCAGTGCTAGAGATGGTGCAGGGGGCCATTTTAACTATGGCTACACCTTC. It is translated as CSARDGAGGHFNYGYTF.

The rearrangement joins TRBV9 to TRBJ2-3, with TRBD2 matching 13 bases. Unmatched junction bases numbered 4, after V lost 0 bases and J lost 6 bases. CDR3 length: 16 residues. Germline V gene sequence: CDR1 SGDLS, CDR2 YYNGEE. CDR3 nucleotides: TGTGCCAGCAGCGTAGCGGGACTAGCGGGACGGGATACGCAGTATTTT. This encodes CASSVAGLAGRDTQYF.

The chain has TRBV30 and TRBJ2-3; 8 bases align to TRBD2. The germline CDR1 and CDR2 sequences are GTSNPN and SVGIG (reference sequence). The ends lost 0 bases at V and 4 bases at J; junction bases unmatched: 6. This CDR3 spans 15 amino acids. CDR3 protein: CAWSVQAGASDTQYF. CDR3 coding DNA: TGTGCCTGGAGTGTACAAGCGGGAGCCTCAGATACGCAGTATTTT.

This clonotype was seen a few times. The chain carries TRBV10-3 and TRBJ2-3; TRBD2 aligns across 10 bases. V dropped 4 bases and J dropped 5; count of bases not matched to a gene: 6. CDR3 length equals 15 residues. CDR1 ENHRY and CDR2 SYGVKD come from the germline V gene. CDR3 sequence: CAISVSGGARDTQYF. For the CDR3, the DNA is TGTGCCATCAGTGTCAGCGGGGGGGCAAGAGATACGCAGTATTTT.

In this sample, this clonotype turned up many times. This chain links TRBV20-1 with TRBJ2-5, with a weak D call TRBD2 (6 bases). V was shortened by 5 bases and J by 0 bases, with 16 bases between the two germline ends. The germline CDR1 and CDR2 sequences are DFQATT and SNEGSKA (reference sequence). CDR3 length equals 15 residues. The CDR3 coding sequence is TGCAGTGCTCGGAGGCGGGGCGCGTACCAAGAGACCCAGTACTTC. Amino acids: CSARRRGAYQETQYF.

The chain carries TRBV6-1 and TRBJ2-4, with no clear D. This CDR3 comprises 15 residues. Germline lookup yields CDR1 MNHNS and CDR2 SASEGT. Trimming removed 8 bases from V and 0 bases from J, with 14 bases in between. The CDR3 loop reads CASLIVLLAKNIQYF. The CDR3 DNA is TGTGCCAGCCTTATAGTTCTCCTAGCCAAAAACATTCAGTACTTC.

This clonotype was picked up many times. The V call is TRBV7-8, the J call TRBJ2-1; 8 nucleotides agree with TRBD2. The CDR3 totals 16 residues. CDR1 and CDR2 (germline): SGHVS, FQNEAQ. Trimming cost V 4 bases and J 6 bases; bases outside gene matches: 11. The CDR3 spells CASSSRRLASPNEQFF. In nucleotides, the CDR3 is TGTGCCAGCAGCTCCCGAAGACTAGCGAGCCCCAATGAGCAGTTCTTC.

This clonotype was detected a few times. The chain employs TRBV3-1 and TRBJ2-4; the D gene is possibly TRBD1 (6 bases). The CDR3 spans 16 residues. Trimming took off 2 bases at V and 3 bases at J, with 14 bases between the two ends. Germline assignment: CDR1 LGHDT and CDR2 YNNKEL (reference sequence). CDR3 DNA sequence: TGTGCCAGCAGCCAACTTTCGACAGGATTCAAAAACATTCAGTACTTC. Translating gives CASSQLSTGFKNIQYF.

V is TRBV4-3 and J is TRBJ2-2; unclear D gene. CDR3 length: 16 amino acids. The germline CDR1 and CDR2 sequences are LGHNA and YSLEER. The V end lost 2 bases, the J end lost 6 bases, and 16 bases lay between the germline ends. The CDR3 region is CASSQMSLGSAGELFF. CDR3 DNA: TGCGCCAGCAGCCAAATGAGTTTGGGGTCTGCCGGGGAGCTGTTTTTT.

This clonotype has just a few counts. The V and J genes are TRBV7-9 and TRBJ1-3; no clear D gene. V dropped 3 bases and J dropped 3 bases, with 9 bases sitting between them. CDR3 size: 14 residues. Germline assignment: CDR1 SEHNR and CDR2 FQNEAQ (reference sequence). The CDR3 DNA reads TGTGCCAGCAGCTTCCGGCAGAGTGGAAACACCATATATTTT. Translated: CASSFRQSGNTIYF. Full variable domain (remainder filled in from reference TRBV7-9 and TRBJ1-3): DTGVSQNPRHKITKRGQNVTFRCDPISEHNRLYWYRQTLGQGPEFLTYFQNEAQLEKSRLLSDRFSAERPKGSFSTLEIQRTEQGDSAMYLCASSFRQSGNTIYFGEGSWLTVV.

This clonotype has a single count. J is TRBJ2-5 and V is TRBV28; no firm D call. CDR1 and CDR2 from the germline V gene are MDHEN and SYDVKM. This CDR3 comprises 16 residues. Trimming shortened V by 2 bases and J by 2 bases, and 15 bases separated the two germline ends. In DNA, the CDR3 is TGTGCCAGCAGTTTACTCCCCTTTTCAGCGCAAGAGACCCAGTACTTC. As protein: CASSLLPFSAQETQYF.

This clonotype has more than one count but fewer than ten. The chain joins TRBV12-3 or TRBV12-4 to TRBJ1-2, with D unresolved. There are 15 residues in the CDR3. The V and J ends lost 2 bases and 3 bases respectively, with 13 bases between them. CDR3 sequence (DNA): TGTGCCAGCAGTTTAATGGACCCAAACGACTATGGCTACACCTTC. Translated, it gives CASSLMDPNDYGYTF.

The rearrangement links TRBV6-1 to TRBJ1-2; D unresolved. The CDR3 has 13 amino acids. The germline V gene encodes CDR1 MNHNS and CDR2 SASEGT. With 4 bases removed from V and 6 bases from J, the gap between germline ends came to 12 bases. CDR3 nucleotides: TGTGCCAGCAGTGGTTTTAGGGATGATGGCTACACCTTC. Translating gives CASSGFRDDGYTF.

Turning to this clonotype: Since no conserved phenylalanine or tryptophan closes the CDR3, a read error is the likely cause. V and J are TRBV5-1 and TRBJ2-3; 7 bases fit TRBD1. The CDR3 consists of 14 residues. The junction had 4 bases not matched to a gene; V was cut back by 3 bases and J by 3 bases. Germline assignment: CDR1 SGHRS and CDR2 YFSETQ. This CDR3 reads CASSSDRLTDTQYI. CDR3 coding DNA: TGCGCCAGCAGCTCGGACAGGTTAACAGATACGCAGTATATT.

This clonotype was picked up many times. The J gene is TRBJ1-1, the V gene TRBV12-3 or TRBV12-4; no reliable D call. The length of the CDR3 is 14 residues. V was shortened by 2 bases and J by 5 bases, with 12 bases between the two germline ends. CDR3 region: CASSLNNPLTEAFF. The CDR3 coding sequence is TGTGCCAGCAGTTTAAATAATCCCCTAACTGAAGCTTTCTTT.

V usage is TRBV20-1 and J usage is TRBJ1-6, with no clear D. CDR1 DFQATT and CDR2 SNEGSKA come from the germline V gene (reference sequence). V was trimmed by 4 bases and J by 2 bases, leaving 9 bases between them. The length of the CDR3 is 14 residues. CDR3 sequence reads: CSANGEPYNSPLHF. The CDR3 DNA sequence: TGCAGTGCTAACGGGGAGCCCTATAATTCACCCCTCCACTTT.

The chain combines TRBV2 with TRBJ1-5; tentative D call: TRBD1 (5 bases). In germline, CDR1 is SNHLY, CDR2 FYNNEI. The CDR3 has 13 residues. V lost 7 bases to trimming and J lost 4 bases, with 11 bases between them. CDR3 loop: CASIGAPNQPQHF. The CDR3 nucleotides read TGTGCCAGCATTGGGGCTCCTAATCAGCCCCAGCATTTT.

This clonotype showed up just a few times. The chain employs TRBV5-1 and TRBJ1-6, with 11 nucleotides matching TRBD1. CDR1 is SGHRS, CDR2 YFSETQ, per germline. This CDR3 has 17 amino acids. J gave up 6 bases and V 1 base, and 6 bases lay outside the gene matches. This CDR3 is CASSLSDRGLGNSPLHF. CDR3 sequence (DNA): TGCGCCAGCAGCTTGTCGGACAGGGGGCTAGGTAATTCACCCCTCCACTTT.

V usage is TRBV6-6 and J usage is TRBJ2-5, with TRBD1 matching 8 bases. Germline V gene lookup returns CDR1 MNHNY and CDR2 SVGAGI (reference sequence). The CDR3 sequence is 13 residues long. J lost 4 bases, V lost 7 bases, and 5 bases had no gene match. This chain's CDR3 is CASNLQGGETQYF. The CDR3 region has the DNA TGTGCCAGCAACTTACAGGGGGGAGAGACCCAGTACTTC.

V gene TRBV10-3 combines with J gene TRBJ1-3; D gene ambiguous. The V and J ends lost 0 bases and 1 base respectively, with 7 bases between them. This CDR3 contains 15 residues. CDR1 is ENHRY, CDR2 SYGVKD, per germline. CDR3 sequence: CAISESVVSGNTIYF. CDR3 coding DNA: TGTGCCATCAGTGAGTCGGTGGTTTCTGGAAACACCATATATTTT.

This chain uses TRBV29-1 with TRBJ2-1; TRBD2 agrees at 8 bases. Germline V CDR1 and CDR2: SQVTM, ANQGSEA. The V and J ends lost 0 bases and 0 bases, in that order; junction bases with no gene match: 22. The CDR3 sequence is 22 residues long. The CDR3 nucleotides are TGCAGCGTTGAAGAAGAAGTTAGGGTCACGATCAGCGGGAGCTACTCCTACAATGAGCAGTTCTTC. It specifies CSVEEEVRVTISGSYSYNEQFF.

The rearrangement joins TRBV20-1 to TRBJ2-2; D unresolved. Germline V gives CDR1 DFQATT, CDR2 SNEGSKA (reference sequence). The CDR3 consists of 15 residues. V lost 3 bases, J lost 0 bases, and 11 bases lay in between. CDR3 protein: CSASLGAANTGELFF. The CDR3 bases are TGCAGTGCTAGTCTTGGCGCCGCGAACACCGGGGAGCTGTTTTTT.

This clonotype was seen many times. This chain joins TRBV12-3 or TRBV12-4 and TRBJ2-1; 8 bases are shared with TRBD1. This CDR3 region has 14 residues. The V and J ends lost 4 bases and 5 bases, in that order; junction bases with no gene match: 4. The CDR3 coding sequence is TGTGCCAGCAGTTCCTGGACAGGGAACAATGAGCAGTTCTTC. Translated, it gives CASSSWTGNNEQFF.

Concerning this clonotype itself: A read error may be the cause here, since a much bigger clone is one base away. The V call is TRBV4-1, the J call TRBJ2-3, with D maybe TRBD2 (6 bases). The CDR3 runs 16 residues. Germline lookup yields CDR1 MGHRA and CDR2 YSYEKL. Trimming removed 0 bases from V and 6 bases from J, with 16 bases in between. In DNA form, the CDR3 reads TGCGCCAGCAGCCAAGATGGAGGGGCATCACGGGATACGCAGTATTTT. This translates into CASSQDGGASRDTQYF.

V is TRBV5-5 and J is TRBJ2-3; the D gene could be TRBD1 or TRBD2 (6 bases each). The length of the CDR3 is 16 residues. Germline V gene sequence: CDR1 SGHKS, CDR2 YYEKEE (reference sequence). V gave up 1 base and J gave up 2 bases, with 14 bases separating them. This chain's CDR3 is CASSLLGGASTDTQYF. The CDR3 DNA follows: TGTGCCAGCAGCTTGTTGGGGGGCGCTTCCACAGATACGCAGTATTTT.

V gene TRBV15 combines with J gene TRBJ1-1; D remains unclear. The V gene's germline CDR1 is LNHNV and CDR2 YYDKDF (reference sequence). V gave up 0 bases and J gave up 4 bases, with 9 bases separating them. CDR3 length: 14 amino acids. The CDR3 coding sequence is TGTGCCACCAGCAGAGATACATGGGGCACTGAAGCTTTCTTT. Its protein product is CATSRDTWGTEAFF.

In its sample, this clonotype was seen many times. The chain carries TRBV12-3 or TRBV12-4 and TRBJ2-5; D is possibly TRBD1 (5 bases). The CDR3 is 13 amino acids. V was trimmed by 0 bases and J by 5 bases, leaving 7 bases between them. In nucleotides, the CDR3 is TGTGCCAGCAGTTTAGCCAGGGTCGAGACCCAGTACTTC. Translating gives CASSLARVETQYF.

This clonotype has ten or more counts. V usage is TRBV7-6 and J usage is TRBJ2-2; no clear D gene. Germline CDR1 is SGHVS and CDR2 is FNYEAQ. Between the trimmed V and J ends, which lost 7 bases and 3 bases, there was a span of 12 bases. This CDR3 comprises 14 residues. The CDR3 spells CASTPWADTGELFF. The CDR3, as DNA: TGTGCCAGCACCCCTTGGGCGGACACCGGGGAGCTGTTTTTT.